The entry below describes one T cell receptor beta chain. The source of the sample is a study of molecular identifiers for immune sequencing clone quantification. Both previously described methods and listed TCR primers were employed to make bulk TCR libraries. TCRdb processed the PCR reads anew with MiXCR; each CDR3 protein has one entry. The sample gives about 640,000 distinct CDR3 sequences, about 20% of which show up once; 0.85% is in the top ten. The V gene's germline CDR1 is SGHTA and CDR2 FQGNSA. Trimming took 11 bases from V and 0 from J; bases not matched to a gene: 7. This CDR3 comprises 13 residues.

The sample was naive CD8+ T cells from blood, with Jurkat cell RNA spiked in. As for subset: FACS-sorted CD8+CD4-CCR7+CD45RA+ naive T cells. The chain carries TRBV7-2 and TRBJ2-7, with 7 bases that match TRBD1. The TCR sequence derives from a human donor in good health. Some libraries in this study had Jurkat cell RNA spiked in. The CDR3 spells CAGSDRSSYEQYF. CDR3 sequence (DNA): TGTGCCGGTTCGGACAGGAGCTCCTACGAGCAGTACTTC.